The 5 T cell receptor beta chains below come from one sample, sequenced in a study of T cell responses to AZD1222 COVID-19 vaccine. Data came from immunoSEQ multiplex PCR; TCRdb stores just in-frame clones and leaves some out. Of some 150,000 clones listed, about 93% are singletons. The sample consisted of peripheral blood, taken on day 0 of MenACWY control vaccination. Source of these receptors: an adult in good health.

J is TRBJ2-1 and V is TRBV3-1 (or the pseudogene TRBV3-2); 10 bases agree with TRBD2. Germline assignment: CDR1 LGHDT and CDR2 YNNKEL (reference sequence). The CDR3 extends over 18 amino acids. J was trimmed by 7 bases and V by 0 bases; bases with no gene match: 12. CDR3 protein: CASSQDPPLAGVGNEQFF. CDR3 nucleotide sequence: TGTGCCAGCAGCCAAGATCCCCCTCTAGCGGGGGTAGGTAATGAGCAGTTCTTC.

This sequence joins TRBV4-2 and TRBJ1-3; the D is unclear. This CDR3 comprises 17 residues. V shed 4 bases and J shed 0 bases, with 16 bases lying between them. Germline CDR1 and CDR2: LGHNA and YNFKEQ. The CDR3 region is CASSRFVGDLSGNTIYF. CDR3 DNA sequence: TGTGCCAGCAGCCGATTTGTCGGGGATCTCTCTGGAAACACCATATATTTT.

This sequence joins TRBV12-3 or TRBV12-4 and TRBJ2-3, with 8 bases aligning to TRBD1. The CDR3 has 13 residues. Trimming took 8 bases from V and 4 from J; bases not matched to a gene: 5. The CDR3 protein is CASRRTGSDTQYF. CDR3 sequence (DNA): TGTGCCAGCCGAAGGACAGGGTCAGATACGCAGTATTTT.

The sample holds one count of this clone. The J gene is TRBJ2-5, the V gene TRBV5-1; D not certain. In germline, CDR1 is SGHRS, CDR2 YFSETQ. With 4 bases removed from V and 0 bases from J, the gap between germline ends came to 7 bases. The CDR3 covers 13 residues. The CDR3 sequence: CASSQPNQETQYF. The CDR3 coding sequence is TGCGCCAGCAGCCAGCCAAACCAAGAGACCCAGTACTTC.

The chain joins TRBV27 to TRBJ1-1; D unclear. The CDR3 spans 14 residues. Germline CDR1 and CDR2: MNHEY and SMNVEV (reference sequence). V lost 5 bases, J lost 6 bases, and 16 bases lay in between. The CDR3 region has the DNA TGTGCCAGCAGTCTGGTAAAGGGTTACTCTGAAGCTTTCTTT. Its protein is CASSLVKGYSEAFF.